This is a list of T cell receptor beta chains from one sample in a study of control samples from healthy donors and cancer patients. Assay: immunoSEQ multiplex PCR; the TCRdb copy retains only in-frame clones and omits some. The table shows 350,000 to 450,000 clones, with 80% to 95% occurring only once. Material: PBMCs. Every receptor here comes from a man aged 35-49 years with head and neck cancer. Each CDR3 is given with its conserved first and last residue. Fields, in order: J gene, clone size, V gene, D gene, CDR3 protein, CDR3 DNA. D genes are given only for firm matches. Clone size appears in some rows only: once, few, many, or a class for an expanded clone.

J: TRBJ2-1
size: NA
V: TRBV6-1
D: TRBD1
CDR3: CASSDPGQGADNEQFF
DNA: TGTGCCAGCAGTGACCCGGGACAGGGGGCGGACAATGAGCAGTTCTTC

J: TRBJ1-6
size: NA
V: TRBV11-2
D: NA
CDR3: CASSLGPGVSYNSPLHF
DNA: TGTGCCAGCAGCTTAGGGCCAGGGGTCTCCTATAATTCACCCCTCCACTTT

J: TRBJ2-6
size: once
V: TRBV19
D: NA
CDR3: CASSIDPGSGANVLTF
DNA: TGTGCCAGTAGTATAGATCCGGGGTCGGGGGCCAACGTCCTGACTTTC

J: TRBJ2-2
size: NA
V: TRBV7-7
D: NA
CDR3: CASSLASTVNTGELFF
DNA: TGTGCTAGCAGCTTAGCTTCTACGGTGAACACCGGGGAGCTGTTTTTT

J: TRBJ1-5
size: NA
V: TRBV6-4
D: TRBD1
CDR3: CASSDSGDREYNQPQHF
DNA: TGTGCCAGCAGTGACTCGGGGGACAGGGAATACAATCAGCCCCAGCATTTT

J: TRBJ2-2
size: NA
V: TRBV28
D: TRBD1
CDR3: CASSQPTGFTGELFF
DNA: TGTGCCAGCAGTCAACCGACAGGGTTCACCGGGGAGCTGTTTTTT

J: TRBJ1-5
size: NA
V: TRBV2
D: NA
CDR3: CASRLTGHNQPQHF
DNA: TGTGCCAGCAGATTGACAGGCCACAATCAGCCCCAGCATTTT

J: TRBJ2-3
size: NA
V: TRBV30
D: TRBD2
CDR3: CAWRGLAVTDTQYF
DNA: TGTGCCTGGAGGGGGCTAGCGGTCACAGATACGCAGTATTTT

J: TRBJ2-1
size: once
V: TRBV7-9
D: NA
CDR3: CASSHLGGSYNEQFF
DNA: TGTGCCAGCAGCCATCTCGGAGGGTCTTACAATGAGCAGTTCTTC

J: TRBJ2-5
size: NA
V: TRBV6-5
D: TRBD2
CDR3: CASSLGLAVQETQYF
DNA: TGTGCCAGCAGCTTAGGACTAGCGGTTCAAGAGACCCAGTACTTC

J: TRBJ1-5
size: NA
V: TRBV28
D: NA
CDR3: CASSFGGGGGQPQHF
DNA: TGTGCCAGCAGTTTCGGCGGGGGGGGCGGTCAGCCCCAGCATTTT

J: TRBJ2-3
size: NA
V: TRBV9
D: TRBD2
CDR3: CASSVGLEVDTQYF
DNA: TGTGCCAGCAGCGTGGGACTAGAGGTAGATACGCAGTATTTT

J: TRBJ1-1
size: NA
V: TRBV19
D: NA
CDR3: CASSIDGGSTEAFF
DNA: TGTGCCAGTAGTATAGACGGAGGGAGCACTGAAGCTTTCTTT

J: TRBJ1-1
size: few
V: TRBV5-4
D: NA
CDR3: CASSMDGNTEAFF
DNA: TGTGCCAGCAGTATGGACGGGAACACTGAAGCTTTCTTT

J: TRBJ2-2
size: NA
V: TRBV28
D: NA
CDR3: CASSFVWGPRDTGELFF
DNA: TGTGCCAGCAGTTTTGTTTGGGGGCCCCGTGACACCGGGGAGCTGTTTTTT

J: TRBJ1-2
size: NA
V: TRBV6-1
D: NA
CDR3: CASSEARGDNYGYTF
DNA: TGTGCCAGCAGTGAAGCGCGAGGGGATAACTATGGCTACACCTTC

J: TRBJ2-7
size: few
V: TRBV6-5
D: NA
CDR3: CASGDTYEQYF
DNA: TGTGCCAGCGGGGATACCTACGAGCAGTACTTC

J: TRBJ1-2
size: NA
V: TRBV27
D: TRBD1
CDR3: CASSSGQDYGYTF
DNA: TGTGCCAGCAGTTCCGGACAGGACTATGGCTACACCTTC

J: TRBJ1-4
size: NA
V: TRBV27
D: NA
CDR3: CASSLGAWVGEKLFF
DNA: TGTGCCAGCAGTTTAGGAGCCTGGGTCGGTGAAAAACTGTTTTTT

J: TRBJ2-5
size: NA
V: TRBV5-4
D: TRBD2
CDR3: CASRDGLAGVWETQYF
DNA: TGTGCCAGCAGGGACGGACTAGCGGGAGTCTGGGAGACCCAGTACTTC

J: TRBJ1-3
size: NA
V: TRBV5-1
D: NA
CDR3: CASSPGSDPSGNTIYF
DNA: TGCGCCAGCAGCCCAGGGTCAGACCCCTCTGGAAACACCATATATTTT

J: TRBJ2-5
size: NA
V: TRBV5-8
D: TRBD2
CDR3: CASSSGLAGRETQYF
DNA: TGTGCCAGCAGCTCGGGACTAGCGGGGAGGGAGACCCAGTACTTC

J: TRBJ1-1
size: NA
V: TRBV4-1
D: NA
CDR3: CASSQVGHGAANTEAFF
DNA: TGCGCCAGCAGCCAAGTCGGTCATGGTGCCGCGAACACTGAAGCTTTCTTT

J: TRBJ1-2
size: NA
V: TRBV5-1
D: NA
CDR3: CASSLGLGETF
DNA: TGCGCCAGCAGCTTGGGACTGGGGGAAACCTTC

J: TRBJ2-3
size: NA
V: TRBV14
D: TRBD2
CDR3: CASSQDAGGADTQYF
DNA: TGTGCCAGCAGCCAAGATGCGGGGGGTGCAGATACGCAGTATTTT

J: TRBJ2-7
size: NA
V: TRBV29-1
D: TRBD1
CDR3: CSAAGTADGEQYF
DNA: TGCAGCGCCGCCGGGACAGCCGACGGGGAGCAGTACTTC